The 14 T cell receptor beta chains given below trace back to one sample, sequenced in a study of PD-L1 blockade in urothelial cancer. TCRdb keeps only in-frame clones here, not all; method: immunoSEQ multiplex PCR. The table lists 50,000 to 60,000 clones, roughly 84% of them singletons. The specimen comprised PBMCs, sampled around atezolizumab (anti-PD-L1) treatment. All receptors come from a man in his forties with urothelial cancer.

The V call is TRBV5-1, the J call TRBJ2-2; 8 bases match TRBD1. CDR1 and CDR2 from the germline V gene are SGHRS and YFSETQ. The CDR3 spans 15 residues. V gave up 4 bases and J gave up 6 bases; unmatched junction bases: 8. The CDR3 loop is CASSQSGTGSGELFF. The CDR3 bases are TGCGCCAGCAGCCAATCCGGGACAGGTTCCGGGGAGCTGTTTTTT. The complete variable domain, with remaining parts taken from reference TRBV5-1 and TRBJ2-2, reads KAGVTQTPRYLIKTRGQQVTLSCSPISGHRSVSWYQQTPGQGLQFLFEYFSETQRNKGNFPGRFSGRQFSNSRSEMNVSTLELGDSALYLCASSQSGTGSGELFFGEGSRLTVL.

V is TRBV9 and J is TRBJ2-5; tentatively, D is TRBD2 (5 bases). CDR3 length equals 14 residues. CDR1 is SGDLS and CDR2 is YYNGEE in the germline V gene. Trimming removed 3 bases from V and 1 base from J, with 10 bases in between. This CDR3 is CASSGSRGQETQYF. In DNA, the CDR3 is TGTGCCAGCAGCGGATCTCGGGGCCAAGAGACCCAGTACTTC.

The V call is TRBV5-1, the J call TRBJ2-4; D is possibly TRBD2 (6 bases). The CDR3 is made up of 19 amino acids. V shed 0 bases and J shed 2 bases, with 21 bases lying between them. Germline V gene lookup returns CDR1 SGHRS and CDR2 YFSETQ. For the CDR3, the DNA is TGCGCCAGCAGCTTGGGGCCTGGGAGGACCAGCGAGTCCAAAAACATTCAGTACTTC. Translating gives CASSLGPGRTSESKNIQYF. The variable domain in full, completed from reference TRBV5-1 and TRBJ2-4, reads KAGVTQTPRYLIKTRGQQVTLSCSPISGHRSVSWYQQTPGQGLQFLFEYFSETQRNKGNFPGRFSGRQFSNSRSEMNVSTLELGDSALYLCASSLGPGRTSESKNIQYFGAGTRLSVL.

This clone appeared a few times. The V call is TRBV9, the J call TRBJ2-4, with D possibly being TRBD2 (6 bases). CDR3 length: 15 amino acids. Per the germline V gene, CDR1 is SGDLS and CDR2 is YYNGEE. V lost 0 bases and J 5 bases, leaving 12 bases between the germline ends. This chain's CDR3 is CASSVGRGLQNIQYF. The CDR3 DNA reads TGTGCCAGCAGCGTAGGGCGGGGCTTACAAAACATTCAGTACTTC.

The chain carries TRBV30 and TRBJ2-7, with 8 bases lining up with TRBD1. CDR3 size: 14 residues. V was pared by 6 bases and J by 8 bases, with 15 bases of the junction left unmatched. Germline loops: CDR1 GTSNPN, CDR2 SVGIG (reference sequence). The CDR3 DNA is TGTGCCTGTTATCCCGGGACAGGTGGGATGCAGCAGTACTTC. This sequence encodes CACYPGTGGMQQYF. The complete variable domain, with remaining parts taken from reference TRBV30 and TRBJ2-7, reads SQTIHQWPATLVQPVGSPLSLECTVEGTSNPNLYWYRQAAGRGLQLLFYSVGIGQISSEVPQNLSASRPQDRQFILSSKKLLLSDSGFYLCACYPGTGGMQQYFGPGTRLTVT.

This clone was seen only once. The CDR3 region is CASSQDAPEGTYEQYF. The DNA of the CDR3 is TGTGCCAGCAGCCAAGACGCGCCCGAGGGAACCTACGAGCAGTACTTC. V usage is TRBV14 and J usage is TRBJ2-7; maybe TRBD2 (5 bases). This CDR3 is built from 16 residues. V lost 0 bases and J 2 bases, leaving 14 bases between the germline ends. The germline CDR1 and CDR2 sequences are SGHDN and FVKESK.

This chain links TRBV6-1 with TRBJ2-1; TRBD2 matches at 11 bases. The trim removed 5 bases at V and 7 bases at J, leaving 7 bases unmatched. CDR1 and CDR2 from the germline V gene are MNHNS and SASEGT. The CDR3 spans 15 residues. CDR3 protein: CASSLLAGVMNEQFF. The DNA of the CDR3 is TGTGCCAGCAGTTTACTAGCGGGAGTAATGAATGAGCAGTTCTTC.

The table lists this clone with a few counts. The J gene is TRBJ2-1, the V gene TRBV11-2; D gene unclear. Germline V lookup: CDR1 SGHAT, CDR2 FQNNGV. The CDR3 runs to 15 residues. The germline V and J ends were trimmed by 1 base and 6 bases, with 13 bases remaining between them. CDR3 protein: CASSLGWRRFNEQFF. The DNA of the CDR3 is TGTGCCAGCAGCTTAGGGTGGCGGAGATTCAATGAGCAGTTCTTC.

J is TRBJ2-7 and V is TRBV5-1; D is ambiguous. The CDR3 is made up of 13 amino acids. CDR1 and CDR2 (germline): SGHRS, YFSETQ. V lost 0 bases to trimming and J lost 11 bases, with 15 bases between them. The CDR3 bases are TGCGCCAGCAGCTTGGCCAGGTTGGAAACAGAGTACTTC. Translation gives CASSLARLETEYF. Supplemented by reference TRBV5-1 and TRBJ2-7, the full variable domain reads KAGVTQTPRYLIKTRGQQVTLSCSPISGHRSVSWYQQTPGQGLQFLFEYFSETQRNKGNFPGRFSGRQFSNSRSEMNVSTLELGDSALYLCASSLARLETEYFGPGTRLTVT.

This clone was seen once. The rearrangement links TRBV19 to TRBJ2-3; weak D call: TRBD2 (5 bases). This CDR3 is 15 amino acids long. The germline V gene encodes CDR1 LNHDA and CDR2 SQIVND (reference sequence). V dropped 7 bases and J dropped 2 bases, with 16 bases sitting between them. CDR3 sequence reads: CASTIGRRFTDTQYF. The CDR3 DNA sequence: TGTGCCAGTACCATCGGCAGGAGGTTCACAGATACGCAGTATTTT. Full variable domain (remainder filled in from reference TRBV19 and TRBJ2-3): DGGITQSPKYLFRKEGQNVTLSCEQNLNHDAMYWYRQDPGQGLRLIYYSQIVNDFQKGDIAEGYSVSREKKESFPLTVTSAQKNPTAFYLCASTIGRRFTDTQYFGPGTRLTVL.

The chain couples TRBV6-1 to TRBJ1-4; TRBD1 aligns across 9 bases. CDR3 length: 15 amino acids. V lost 5 bases to trimming and J lost 7 bases; unmatched junction nucleotides: 8. The germline V gene has CDR1 MNHNS and CDR2 SASEGT. CDR3: CASSKSRDRVEKLFF. The CDR3 DNA is TGTGCCAGCAGTAAATCCCGGGACAGGGTTGAAAAACTGTTTTTT.

This clone appeared once. The V and J genes are TRBV7-2 and TRBJ2-6; weak D call: TRBD2 (5 bases). The V and J ends lost 5 bases and 4 bases respectively, with 12 bases between them. The length of the CDR3 is 15 residues. Per germline, CDR1 SGHTA and CDR2 FQGNSA. CDR3 DNA: TGTGCCAGCAGCCCCCAGCGGAGGGGGGCCAACGTCCTGACTTTC. Translating it yields CASSPQRRGANVLTF.

The chain links TRBV27 to TRBJ2-1; D is perhaps TRBD2 (6 bases). V gave up 6 bases and J gave up 8 bases, with 23 bases separating them. The CDR3 length is 16 residues. Germline V gives CDR1 MNHEY, CDR2 SMNVEV (reference sequence). This chain's CDR3 is CASRWRAVPGMHEQFF. CDR3 bases: TGTGCCAGCAGGTGGAGGGCTGTCCCTGGGATGCATGAGCAGTTCTTC.

In this sample, this clone turned up once. The rearrangement uses TRBV28 and TRBJ2-7; TRBD1 matches 8 bases. In germline, CDR1 is MDHEN, CDR2 SYDVKM. There are 14 residues in the CDR3. V lost 3 bases, J lost 5 bases, and 6 bases stayed unmatched. The CDR3, as DNA: TGTGCCAGCAGTTTGGACAGGGCCTTGAACGAGCAGTACTTC. It yields the protein CASSLDRALNEQYF.